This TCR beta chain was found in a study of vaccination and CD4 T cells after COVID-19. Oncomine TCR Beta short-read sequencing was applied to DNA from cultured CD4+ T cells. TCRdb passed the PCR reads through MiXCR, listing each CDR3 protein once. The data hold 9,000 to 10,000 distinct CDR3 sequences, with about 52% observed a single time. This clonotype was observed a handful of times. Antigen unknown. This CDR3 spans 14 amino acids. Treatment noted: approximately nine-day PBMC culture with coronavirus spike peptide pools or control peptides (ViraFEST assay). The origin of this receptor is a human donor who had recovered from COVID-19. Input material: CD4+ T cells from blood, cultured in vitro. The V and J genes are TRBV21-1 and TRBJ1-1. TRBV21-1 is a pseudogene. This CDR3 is CASLTSRAPTEAFF. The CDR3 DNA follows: TGTGCCAGTTTAACCTCCAGGGCCCCCACTGAAGCTTTCTTT.